This paragraph reports one T cell receptor (beta chain). What it binds is not known. This entry belongs to a study of T-cell memory formation after mild COVID-19. Regarding the study as a whole: Contracting clones, day 15 to 85, had balanced CD4/CD8, and later expanders favored CD4+. The authors did not confirm SARS-CoV-2 specificity of second-wave clones peaking day 37.

TCRalpha and TCRbeta libraries used 5'RACE with constant-segment primers and UMIs. TCRdb re-analysed the 5' RACE reads in MiXCR, keeping a single row per CDR3 protein. This sample has around 310,000 distinct CDR3 sequences, with less than 25% found just once. Per germline, CDR1 SGHRS and CDR2 YFSETQ. This CDR3 is built from 13 residues. V lost 4 bases and J lost 5, with 12 bases in between. This sequence was found in a man younger than 30 who had mild COVID-19 (a few samples of this study predate the infection). Cell type and time point are not known. The chain couples TRBV5-1 to TRBJ1-1; D is undetermined. Input material: PBMCs or a T cell subset sorted from them (not recorded which). The CDR3 region has the DNA TGCGCCAGCAGCCCCCAACTGGGAACTGAAGCTTTCTTT. Translation gives CASSPQLGTEAFF.